A selection of T cell receptor beta chains follows, all from one sample in a study of a mutant IDH1 vaccine in newly diagnosed glioma. These receptors' antigens are unknown. Generated by immunoSEQ multiplex PCR, the TCRdb table keeps only in-frame clones and is missing some. The data show roughly 40,000 clones, roughly 90% seen once. This sample comprised PBMCs, obtained from a glioma patient whose treatment included an IDH1 peptide vaccine. The origin of the receptors is a man in his fifties or sixties with glioma. The CDR3 runs from the conserved cysteine through the conserved F or W. Fields, in order: J gene, V gene, clone size, D gene, CDR3 protein, CDR3 DNA. D genes are given only for firm matches. Expanded clones are given a class, and other clones once, few, many or no size at all.

J gene: TRBJ2-3; V gene: TRBV7-9; clone size: -; D gene: TRBD1; CDR3 protein: CASSPRTGTAADTQYF; CDR3 DNA: TGTGCCAGCAGCCCCAGGACAGGGACAGCCGCAGATACGCAGTATTTT
J gene: TRBJ1-5; V gene: TRBV25-1; clone size: -; D gene: -; CDR3 protein: CASTEAGGNQPQHF; CDR3 DNA: TGTGCCAGCACCGAAGCGGGGGGAAATCAGCCCCAGCATTTT
J gene: TRBJ2-1; V gene: TRBV5-1; clone size: -; D gene: TRBD2; CDR3 protein: CASSYQGGRRYNEQFF; CDR3 DNA: TGCGCCAGCAGCTACCAGGGAGGGCGGCGGTACAATGAGCAGTTCTTC
J gene: TRBJ1-2; V gene: TRBV7-9; clone size: few; D gene: -; CDR3 protein: CASSFPLNYGYTF; CDR3 DNA: TGTGCCAGCAGCTTCCCGCTTAACTATGGCTACACCTTC
J gene: TRBJ1-5; V gene: TRBV5-5; clone size: -; D gene: TRBD1; CDR3 protein: CASSKTGNSNQPQHF; CDR3 DNA: TGTGCCAGCAGCAAGACAGGGAATAGCAATCAGCCCCAGCATTTT
J gene: TRBJ1-2; V gene: TRBV9; clone size: -; D gene: -; CDR3 protein: CASSPPGGYTF; CDR3 DNA: TGTGCCAGCAGCCCCCCAGGGGGCTACACCTTC
J gene: TRBJ2-1; V gene: TRBV6-6; clone size: -; D gene: -; CDR3 protein: CASSYISSYNEQFF; CDR3 DNA: TGTGCCAGCAGTTACATAAGCTCCTACAATGAGCAGTTCTTC
J gene: TRBJ2-1; V gene: TRBV6-5; clone size: -; D gene: TRBD2; CDR3 protein: CASSRTGTSYGEQFF; CDR3 DNA: TGTGCCAGCAGCCGGACCGGGACTAGCTACGGTGAGCAGTTCTTC
J gene: TRBJ1-6; V gene: TRBV4-2; clone size: -; D gene: -; CDR3 protein: CASSPRVLGNSPLHF; CDR3 DNA: TGTGCCAGCAGCCCCCGGGTCCTCGGTAATTCACCCCTCCACTTT
J gene: TRBJ1-1; V gene: TRBV9; clone size: -; D gene: -; CDR3 protein: CASSVATVGAGGTEAFF; CDR3 DNA: TGTGCCAGCAGCGTAGCTACGGTGGGTGCAGGAGGCACTGAAGCTTTCTTT
J gene: TRBJ2-7; V gene: TRBV9; clone size: -; D gene: -; CDR3 protein: CASSARGSEDEQYF; CDR3 DNA: TGTGCCAGCAGCGCCCGGGGGTCCGAGGACGAGCAGTACTTC
J gene: TRBJ1-2; V gene: TRBV28; clone size: -; D gene: -; CDR3 protein: CASSSSGYGYTF; CDR3 DNA: TGTGCCAGCAGTTCCTCGGGGTATGGCTACACCTTC
J gene: TRBJ2-6; V gene: TRBV7-8; clone size: few; D gene: -; CDR3 protein: CASSLQGPGANVLTF; CDR3 DNA: TGTGCCAGCAGCTTACAAGGGCCTGGGGCCAACGTCCTGACTTTC
J gene: TRBJ1-1; V gene: TRBV7-3; clone size: -; D gene: -; CDR3 protein: CASSMDRNTEAFF; CDR3 DNA: TGTGCCAGCAGCATGGACAGGAACACTGAAGCTTTCTTT
J gene: TRBJ2-1; V gene: TRBV18; clone size: -; D gene: -; CDR3 protein: CASSESGTANEQFF; CDR3 DNA: TGTGCCAGCTCTGAAAGCGGGACAGCCAATGAGCAGTTCTTC
J gene: TRBJ1-5; V gene: TRBV30; clone size: -; D gene: -; CDR3 protein: CAWSGTRTKQPQHF; CDR3 DNA: TGTGCCTGGAGTGGTACCCGAACCAAACAGCCCCAGCATTTT
J gene: TRBJ2-3; V gene: TRBV6-4; clone size: -; D gene: -; CDR3 protein: CASSVRGGTDTQYF; CDR3 DNA: TGTGCCAGCAGTGTCAGGGGAGGCACAGATACGCAGTATTTT
J gene: TRBJ2-7; V gene: TRBV10-3; clone size: -; D gene: TRBD1; CDR3 protein: CATGTGVYEQYF; CDR3 DNA: TGTGCCACCGGGACAGGGGTCTACGAGCAGTACTTC
J gene: TRBJ1-2; V gene: TRBV2; clone size: -; D gene: -; CDR3 protein: CASSGGGEAGGYTF; CDR3 DNA: TGTGCCAGCAGTGGAGGAGGGGAGGCGGGTGGCTACACCTTC
J gene: TRBJ2-7; V gene: TRBV18; clone size: -; D gene: TRBD1; CDR3 protein: CASSPRRTGGSYEQYF; CDR3 DNA: TGTGCCAGCTCACCCCGACGGACAGGGGGCTCCTACGAGCAGTACTTC
J gene: TRBJ2-1; V gene: TRBV5-5; clone size: -; D gene: -; CDR3 protein: CASSPDLFGQFF; CDR3 DNA: TGTGCCAGCAGCCCGGACCTTTTTGGGCAGTTCTTC
J gene: TRBJ2-7; V gene: TRBV7-2; clone size: -; D gene: -; CDR3 protein: CASSSRYAGHNSYEQYF; CDR3 DNA: TGTGCCAGCAGCTCCAGATATGCGGGACACAACTCCTACGAGCAGTACTTC
J gene: TRBJ2-7; V gene: TRBV5-1; clone size: -; D gene: -; CDR3 protein: CASSPAGHEQYF; CDR3 DNA: TGCGCCAGCAGCCCGGCTGGCCACGAGCAGTACTTC
J gene: TRBJ2-2; V gene: TRBV6-5; clone size: -; D gene: -; CDR3 protein: CASSKSNTGELFF; CDR3 DNA: TGTGCCAGCAGTAAGTCGAACACCGGGGAGCTGTTTTTT
J gene: TRBJ2-2; V gene: TRBV5-1; clone size: -; D gene: TRBD1; CDR3 protein: CASSERTGRTGELFF; CDR3 DNA: TGCGCCAGCAGCGAACGGACAGGGCGCACCGGGGAGCTGTTTTTT